These 32 T cell receptor beta chains came from one sample sequenced in a study of T-cell memory formation after mild COVID-19. TCRdb passed the 5' RACE reads through MiXCR, listing each CDR3 protein once. In the table there are about 560,000 distinct CDR3 sequences, roughly 17% of which are singletons. The sequencing sample was made of PBMCs or a T cell subset sorted from them (not recorded which). Source of these receptors: an adult woman who had mild COVID-19 (a few samples of this study predate the infection). Cell type and time point are not known.

V is TRBV5-1 and J is TRBJ2-7; the D is unclear. The germline gives CDR1 SGHRS, CDR2 YFSETQ. The CDR3 totals 13 residues. Trimming shortened V by 4 bases and J by 3 bases, and 11 bases separated the two germline ends. The CDR3 region is CASSQENNYEQYF. DNA for the CDR3: TGCGCCAGCAGCCAAGAAAATAACTACGAGCAGTACTTC.

This clonotype appeared a few times. The J gene is TRBJ2-5, the V gene TRBV6-4, with 10 bases fitting TRBD2. The ends lost 0 bases at V and 2 bases at J; junction bases unmatched: 0. Looked up from germline, CDR1 is MRHNA and CDR2 is SNTAGT. CDR3 length: 15 amino acids. CDR3 coding DNA: TGTGCCAGCAGTGACTCTAGCGGGGGGCAAGAGACCCAGTACTTC. Translating it yields CASSDSSGGQETQYF.

The gene calls are TRBV12-5 and TRBJ2-3; possibly TRBD2 for D (5 bases). V shed 7 bases and J shed 2 bases, with 16 bases lying between them. In germline, CDR1 is LGHNT, CDR2 FRNRAP. The CDR3 loop spans 15 amino acids. CDR3 residues: CASALLPGFTDTQYF. As DNA, the CDR3 is TGTGCTAGTGCCCTTTTACCGGGGTTCACAGATACGCAGTATTTT.

The chain carries TRBV24-1 and TRBJ1-4; unclear D gene. Germline V gene sequence: CDR1 KGHDR, CDR2 SFDVKD. The length of the CDR3 is 12 residues. Trimming took 4 bases from V and 11 from J, leaving 10 bases between them. This chain's CDR3 is CATSDSAGKLFF. The CDR3 DNA follows: TGTGCCACCAGTGACTCCGCGGGGAAACTGTTTTTT.

This rearrangement joins TRBV19 to TRBJ2-2; 10 nucleotides match TRBD2. Germline CDR1 is LNHDA and CDR2 is SQIVND (reference sequence). The length of the CDR3 is 15 residues. The V and J ends lost 4 bases and 3 bases, in that order; junction bases with no gene match: 2. CDR3 bases: TGTGCCAGTAGTAGGGGACTAGCGTACACCGGGGAGCTGTTTTTT. Translated: CASSRGLAYTGELFF. Using reference TRBV19 and TRBJ2-2 for the parts outside the CDR3, the full variable domain is DGGITQSPKYLFRKEGQNVTLSCEQNLNHDAMYWYRQDPGQGLRLIYYSQIVNDFQKGDIAEGYSVSREKKESFPLTVTSAQKNPTAFYLCASSRGLAYTGELFFGEGSRLTVL.

This chain connects TRBV19 to TRBJ1-1, with 7 bases identical to TRBD1. The CDR3 contains 14 residues. The V gene's germline CDR1 is LNHDA and CDR2 SQIVND (reference sequence). After removal of 9 bases from V and 0 bases from J, the junction contained 7 bases not matched to a gene. The CDR3 region is CASRDRSLNTEAFF. The DNA of the CDR3 is TGTGCCAGCAGGGACAGATCCTTGAACACTGAAGCTTTCTTT.

The sample holds a few counts of this clonotype. This rearrangement joins TRBV7-2 to TRBJ1-5, with D possibly matching TRBD1 (6 bases). From germline, CDR1 is SGHTA and CDR2 FQGNSA. CDR3 size: 13 residues. V lost 5 bases and J 6 bases, leaving 11 bases between the germline ends. The CDR3 nucleotides are TGTGCCAGCAGCCCAGGGGAGCGTCAGCCCCAGCATTTT. Its translation is CASSPGERQPQHF.

In this sample, this clonotype turned up a few times. The chain carries TRBV5-1 and TRBJ2-5; D not certain. Trimming shortened V by 6 bases and J by 2 bases, and 11 bases separated the two germline ends. The CDR3 contains 13 residues. Germline V gene sequence: CDR1 SGHRS, CDR2 YFSETQ. The CDR3, as DNA: TGCGCCAGCAAGGTGGTGGGGCAAGAGACCCAGTACTTC. Protein product: CASKVVGQETQYF.

This clonotype was seen only a few times. The chain combines TRBV20-1 with TRBJ2-1, with 9 nucleotides matching TRBD2. Germline loops: CDR1 DFQATT, CDR2 SNEGSKA (reference sequence). This CDR3 region has 11 residues. The CDR3 nucleotides read TGCGCGGGGGGGGGCAACAATGAGCAGTTCTTC. This sequence encodes CAGGGNNEQFF.

This chain joins TRBV2 and TRBJ2-1; TRBD1 aligns across 7 bases. V gave up 7 bases and J gave up 1 base; unmatched junction bases: 1. This CDR3 is built from 13 residues. CDR1 is SNHLY and CDR2 is FYNNEI in the germline V gene. This CDR3 is CASTGGSYNEQFF. CDR3 sequence (DNA): TGTGCCAGCACAGGGGGATCCTACAATGAGCAGTTCTTC.

This clonotype has ten or more counts. The chain carries TRBV5-1 and TRBJ2-1; 7 bases fit TRBD2. V shed 6 bases, J shed 4 bases, and the junction held 10 bases outside the gene matches. Germline lookup yields CDR1 SGHRS and CDR2 YFSETQ. The CDR3 has 15 residues. DNA for the CDR3: TGCGCCAGCAAAGGAGGGGAGGGGATATACAATGAGCAGTTCTTC. This gives the protein CASKGGEGIYNEQFF.

This clonotype was observed a few times. The chain is built from TRBV5-1 and TRBJ2-2; D not resolved. Trimming took off 2 bases at V and 4 bases at J, with 12 bases between the two ends. Germline CDR1 is SGHRS and CDR2 is YFSETQ. The CDR3 has 15 residues. The DNA of the CDR3 is TGCGCCAGCAGCTTTGGCGCCTCAGGCACCGGGGAGCTGTTTTTT. Translating gives CASSFGASGTGELFF.

The chain recombines TRBV3-1 with TRBJ2-1; 11 bases map to TRBD1. Germline loops: CDR1 LGHDT, CDR2 YNNKEL (reference sequence). The CDR3 contains 17 residues. Unmatched junction bases numbered 11, after V lost 3 bases and J lost 7 bases. The CDR3 nucleotides read TGTGCCAGCAGCCAGGGGATGTTGGGACAGGGGGGGAATGAGCAGTTCTTC. This encodes CASSQGMLGQGGNEQFF.

This clonotype has a handful of counts. The chain joins TRBV24-1 to TRBJ1-1, with 7 nucleotides matching TRBD1. CDR1 and CDR2 (germline): KGHDR, SFDVKD. V gave up 3 bases and J gave up 0 bases; unmatched junction bases: 3. This CDR3 has 15 residues. The CDR3 here is CATSDGGQLNTEAFF. Written as DNA, the CDR3 is TGTGCCACCAGTGATGGGGGACAGTTGAACACTGAAGCTTTCTTT.

In this sample, this clonotype turned up a few times. This chain uses TRBV12-3 or TRBV12-4 with TRBJ1-1; no clear D gene. Trimming shortened V by 7 bases and J by 0 bases, and 12 bases separated the two germline ends. The CDR3 loop spans 14 amino acids. DNA for the CDR3: TGTGCCAGCATCGGACGGCTCATGAACACTGAAGCTTTCTTT. It specifies CASIGRLMNTEAFF.

CDR3 nucleotide sequence: TGTGCCAGCAGCCGATCGACTAGCGGGAGCCCCGGGTACGAGCAGTACTTC. Residues: CASSRSTSGSPGYEQYF. J is TRBJ2-7 and V is TRBV6-2 or TRBV6-3, with 12 bases aligning to TRBD2. The CDR3 runs to 17 residues. Germline CDR1 reads MNHEY; CDR2 reads SVGEGT. J lost 4 bases, V lost 6 bases, and 13 bases had no gene match.

The table lists this clonotype with a few counts. The CDR3 bases are TGCGCCAGCAGCCGTTATCGGACAGCAGTTAATGAAAAACTGTTTTTT. It translates to CASSRYRTAVNEKLFF. This rearrangement joins TRBV5-1 to TRBJ1-4; D may be TRBD1 (6 bases). The germline V gene has CDR1 SGHRS and CDR2 YFSETQ. CDR3 length: 16 residues. V gave up 4 bases and J gave up 4 bases, with 17 bases separating them.

The chain joins TRBV12-3 or TRBV12-4 to TRBJ2-7; TRBD1 matches at 9 bases. V gave up 5 bases and J gave up 1 base; unmatched junction bases: 3. CDR3 length: 14 amino acids. The CDR3 protein is CASSQQGASYEQYF. The CDR3 bases are TGTGCCAGCAGTCAACAGGGGGCTTCCTACGAGCAGTACTTC.

This clonotype has only a few counts. The V gene is TRBV5-5, the J gene TRBJ2-1; 7 bases align to TRBD1. Per germline, CDR1 SGHKS and CDR2 YYEKEE (reference sequence). The CDR3 is 15 amino acids. Trimming removed 0 bases from V and 7 bases from J; junction bases left unmatched: 7. Here the CDR3 reads CASSLGGQVLNEQFF. CDR3 DNA: TGTGCCAGCAGCTTGGGAGGACAGGTCCTTAATGAGCAGTTCTTC.

The chain couples TRBV6-2 or TRBV6-3 to TRBJ1-6; weak D call: TRBD1 (6 bases). The germline V gene encodes CDR1 MNHEY and CDR2 SVGEGT. CDR3 length: 17 residues. V was cut by 5 bases and J by 8 bases, with 22 bases left in between. Here the CDR3 reads CASSLPAWGRTDSPLHF. The CDR3 nucleotides are TGTGCCAGCAGTCTACCCGCTTGGGGGCGAACGGATTCACCCCTCCACTTT.

V is TRBV20-1 and J is TRBJ1-2; TRBD1 is a possible D gene (5 bases). V dropped 2 bases and J dropped 3 bases, with 16 bases sitting between them. Germline V lookup: CDR1 DFQATT, CDR2 SNEGSKA (reference sequence). The CDR3 length is 15 residues. CDR3 region: CSARPTGTGYYGYTF. The CDR3, as DNA: TGCAGTGCTAGACCTACAGGCACCGGGTACTATGGCTACACCTTC.

This clonotype was seen more than once but under ten times. This sequence joins TRBV7-9 and TRBJ1-1, with D perhaps matching TRBD1 (5 bases). Germline V gene data show CDR1 as SEHNR and CDR2 as FQNEAQ (reference sequence). Trimming pared 1 base from V and 1 base from J, leaving 10 bases between. The CDR3 spans 15 residues. The CDR3 coding sequence is TGTGCCAGCAGCTTAGAAACAGGTTCGAACACTGAAGCTTTCTTT. It translates to CASSLETGSNTEAFF.

This clonotype has only a few counts. V and J are TRBV5-1 and TRBJ1-2, with TRBD1 as a possible D gene (5 bases). Trimming shortened V by 0 bases and J by 7 bases, and 13 bases separated the two germline ends. This CDR3 is built from 14 residues. CDR1 and CDR2 from the germline V gene are SGHRS and YFSETQ. The CDR3: CASSLVAQGGGYTF. The CDR3 bases are TGCGCCAGCAGCTTGGTTGCGCAGGGAGGTGGCTACACCTTC.

This clonotype was observed a few times. The chain carries TRBV6-5 and TRBJ2-1, with 10 bases aligning to TRBD1. The CDR3 contains 16 residues. V shed 2 bases and J 5 bases; nucleotides not matched to a gene: 6. The germline V gene has CDR1 MNHEY and CDR2 SVGAGI. In DNA, the CDR3 is TGTGCCAGCAGTTACCCACCGGGACAGGGGCACAATGAGCAGTTCTTC. Its protein is CASSYPPGQGHNEQFF.

This clonotype appeared a few times. J is TRBJ2-3 and V is TRBV9; maybe TRBD2 (6 bases). V was cut by 3 bases and J by 2 bases, with 16 bases left in between. CDR1 and CDR2 from the germline V gene are SGDLS and YYNGEE. The CDR3 runs to 16 residues. CDR3 DNA: TGTGCCAGCAGCGATGTAGCGGACTTTTCCACAGATACGCAGTATTTT. Translated: CASSDVADFSTDTQYF.

For the CDR3, the DNA is TGCAGTGCTAGAGATCCGACAGTGGGCTACGAGCAGTACTTC. Translation: CSARDPTVGYEQYF. The V and J genes are TRBV20-1 and TRBJ2-7; the D gene is possibly TRBD1 (5 bases). This CDR3 contains 14 residues. V was pared by 0 bases and J by 3 bases, with 12 bases between. Germline CDR1 is DFQATT and CDR2 is SNEGSKA (reference sequence).

This clonotype was observed a few times. The chain uses TRBV10-3 and TRBJ1-1; D is unresolved. Germline V lookup: CDR1 ENHRY, CDR2 SYGVKD. Trimming removed 4 bases at V and 2 bases at J, with 11 bases between. The length of the CDR3 is 14 residues. The CDR3 DNA reads TGTGCCATCAGTGGTTCTGGGGTTAACACTGAAGCTTTCTTT. It codes for CAISGSGVNTEAFF.

The CDR3 reads CAWNIGRMSYEQYF. The DNA for the CDR3 is TGTGCCTGGAATATCGGGAGGATGTCCTACGAGCAGTACTTC. The gene calls are TRBV30 and TRBJ2-7; TRBD2 agrees at 7 bases. The ends lost 4 bases at V and 1 base at J; junction bases unmatched: 7. CDR1 is GTSNPN, CDR2 SVGIG, per germline (reference sequence). There are 14 residues in the CDR3.

This clonotype was recorded a few times. This chain joins TRBV19 and TRBJ1-1, with a possible D match to TRBD1 (6 bases). Trimming took off 1 base at V and 0 bases at J, with 15 bases between the two ends. CDR1 is LNHDA and CDR2 is SQIVND in the germline V gene (reference sequence). This CDR3 has 17 amino acids. DNA of the CDR3: TGTGCCAGTAGTATAGCCCAGGGGCGTCTTATGAACACTGAAGCTTTCTTT. Encoded protein: CASSIAQGRLMNTEAFF. Full variable domain (rest looked up from reference TRBV19 and TRBJ1-1): DGGITQSPKYLFRKEGQNVTLSCEQNLNHDAMYWYRQDPGQGLRLIYYSQIVNDFQKGDIAEGYSVSREKKESFPLTVTSAQKNPTAFYLCASSIAQGRLMNTEAFFGQGTRLTVV.

The genes are TRBV11-2 and TRBJ2-2; D might be TRBD1 (6 bases). Looked up from germline, CDR1 is SGHAT and CDR2 is FQNNGV. This CDR3 region has 13 residues. Trimming removed 3 bases from V and 7 bases from J, with 9 bases in between. The CDR3 reads CASSFTGIGELFF. DNA for the CDR3: TGTGCCAGCAGCTTCACAGGGATCGGGGAGCTGTTTTTT.

This clonotype was recorded at least ten times. The V and J genes are TRBV20-1 and TRBJ2-1; possible D gene TRBD1, 5 bases. CDR1 and CDR2 (germline): DFQATT, SNEGSKA (reference sequence). V lost 0 bases to trimming and J lost 4 bases, with 16 bases between them. The CDR3 loop spans 16 amino acids. The CDR3, as DNA: TGCAGTGCTAGAGAGCTGAAAATGACAGAATACAATGAGCAGTTCTTC. Translated: CSARELKMTEYNEQFF.

This clonotype was picked up a small number of times. This sequence joins TRBV12-3 or TRBV12-4 and TRBJ2-5; TRBD2 aligns across 15 bases. CDR3 size: 16 residues. The trim removed 5 bases at V and 5 bases at J, leaving 6 bases unmatched. CDR3 sequence: CASSPGLAGGGETQYF. CDR3 sequence (DNA): TGTGCCAGCAGTCCGGGACTAGCGGGGGGCGGGGAGACCCAGTACTTC.